This T cell receptor beta chain was profiled in a study of radiation and T cells in renal cell carcinoma. As regards this clone: Its antigen is unidentified.

Measured with immunoSEQ multiplex PCR; TCRdb has only the in-frame clones, and not every one. The table records approximately 94,000 clones, 82% of them present only once. Time point here: baseline pretreatment blood. The treatment denotes: 15 Gy SBRT to primary tumor, nephrectomy 4 weeks later. General study points: From baseline, blood top tumor clonotypes peaked at 2 weeks post-radiation.

Trimming removed 7 bases at V and 4 bases at J, with 16 bases between. Germline assignment: CDR1 LNHDA and CDR2 SQIVND (reference sequence). This CDR3 region has 14 residues. This sequence joins TRBV19 and TRBJ1-2, with a tentative D call TRBD1 (5 bases). The receptor comes from a man in his sixties with renal cell carcinoma. The sequencing used blood, collected from a patient whose treatment included radiotherapy and nephrectomy. In DNA, the CDR3 is TGTGCCAGTAAGTCGACGGGGGGAAGCTATGGCTACACCTTC. Amino acid sequence: CASKSTGGSYGYTF.